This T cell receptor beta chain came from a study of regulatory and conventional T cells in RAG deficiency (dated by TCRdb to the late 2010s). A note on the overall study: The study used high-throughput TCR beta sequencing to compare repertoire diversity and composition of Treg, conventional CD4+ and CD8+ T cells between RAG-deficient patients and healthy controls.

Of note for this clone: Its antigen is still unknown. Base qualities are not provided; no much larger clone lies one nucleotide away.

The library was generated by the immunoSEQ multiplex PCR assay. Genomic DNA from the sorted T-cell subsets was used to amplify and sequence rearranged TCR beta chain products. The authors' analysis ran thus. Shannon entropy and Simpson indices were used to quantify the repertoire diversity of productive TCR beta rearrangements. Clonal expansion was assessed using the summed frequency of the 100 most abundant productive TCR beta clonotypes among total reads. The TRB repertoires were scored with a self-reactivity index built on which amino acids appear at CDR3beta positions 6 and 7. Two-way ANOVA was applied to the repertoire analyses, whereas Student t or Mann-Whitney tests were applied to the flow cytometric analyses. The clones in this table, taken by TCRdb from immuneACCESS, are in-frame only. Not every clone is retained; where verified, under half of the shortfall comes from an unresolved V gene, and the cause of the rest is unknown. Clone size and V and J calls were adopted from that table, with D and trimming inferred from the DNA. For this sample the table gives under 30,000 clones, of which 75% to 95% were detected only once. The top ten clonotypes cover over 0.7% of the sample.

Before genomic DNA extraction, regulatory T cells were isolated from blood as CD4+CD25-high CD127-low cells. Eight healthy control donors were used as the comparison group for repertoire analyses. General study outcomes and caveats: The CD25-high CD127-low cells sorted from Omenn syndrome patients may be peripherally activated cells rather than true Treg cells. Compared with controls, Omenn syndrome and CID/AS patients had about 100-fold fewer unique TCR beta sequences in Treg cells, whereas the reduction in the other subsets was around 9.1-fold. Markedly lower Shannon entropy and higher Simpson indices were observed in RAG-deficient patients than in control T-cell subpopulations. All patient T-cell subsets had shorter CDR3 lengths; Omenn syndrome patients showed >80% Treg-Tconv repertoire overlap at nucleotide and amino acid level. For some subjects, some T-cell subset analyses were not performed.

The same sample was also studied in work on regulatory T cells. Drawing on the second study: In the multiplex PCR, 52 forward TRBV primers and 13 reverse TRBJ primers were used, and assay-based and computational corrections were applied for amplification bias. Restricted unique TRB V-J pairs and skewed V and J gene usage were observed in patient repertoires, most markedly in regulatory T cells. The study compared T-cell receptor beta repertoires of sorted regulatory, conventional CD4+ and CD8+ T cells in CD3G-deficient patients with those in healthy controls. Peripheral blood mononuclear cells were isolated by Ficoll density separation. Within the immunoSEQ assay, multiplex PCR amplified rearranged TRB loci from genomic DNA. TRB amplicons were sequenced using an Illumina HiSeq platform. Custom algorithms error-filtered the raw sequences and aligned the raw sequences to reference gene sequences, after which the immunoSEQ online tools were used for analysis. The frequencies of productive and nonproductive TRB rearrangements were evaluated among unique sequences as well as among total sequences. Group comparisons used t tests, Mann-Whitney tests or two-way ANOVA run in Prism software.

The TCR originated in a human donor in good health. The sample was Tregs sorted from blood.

The DNA is TGTGCCAGCAGCTTAGAGCCGGCATCCTACTCTGGGGCCAACGTCCTGACTTTC. Its protein reads: CASSLEPASYSGANVLTF. Here the chain combines TRBV7-8 and TRBJ2-6; the D gene lacks a confident call. V sheds 1 base and J sheds 0 bases, leaving 13 bases between their ends. Including the terminal cysteine and phenylalanine, the CDR3 comprises 18 residues. This entry keeps only the CDR3 DNA: 54 bases, framed from base 1. According to the germline V gene, CDR1 reads SGHVS and CDR2 reads FQNEAQ.